These T cell receptor beta chains were read from a single sample in a study of blood T cells in healthy people across ages. TCRdb itself ran the 5' RACE reads through MiXCR, one entry per CDR3 protein. The sample carries hundreds of thousands of distinct CDR3 sequences, more than 40% recorded once. The sequencing input was blood. The receptors come from an older woman in good health. CDR3s include the opening cysteine and the closing phenylalanine or tryptophan. A D gene is named only where the DNA matches it firmly. Expanded clones get a size class; other rows say once, few or many, or leave the size out.

D,size,J,V,DNA,CDR3
TRBD2,NA,TRBJ2-5,TRBV20-1,TGCAGTGCTAACCGACTAGCGGGGGGTGAGACCCAGTACTTC,CSANRLAGGETQYF
TRBD1,few,TRBJ2-7,TRBV27,TGTGCCAGCAGTTCACCGGGACAGGGGGCCAACGAGCAGTACTTC,CASSSPGQGANEQYF
TRBD2,few,TRBJ2-5,TRBV20-1,TGCAGTGCCAGGACTAGCGGGGGGGCCGGAGAGACCCAGTACTTC,CSARTSGGAGETQYF
NA,few,TRBJ1-1,TRBV11-2,TGTGCCAGCAGCGGAGAGGCGGGGCTCGGAGCTTTCTTT,CASSGEAGLGAFF
TRBD2,NA,TRBJ2-7,TRBV20-1,TGCAGTGCTAGTGGGGCTAGCGGAACCTACGAGCAGTACTTC,CSASGASGTYEQYF
NA,NA,TRBJ1-2,TRBV4-1,TGCGCCAGCAGCCCCGTACAGTCTCGCTATGGCTACACCTTC,CASSPVQSRYGYTF
NA,NA,TRBJ2-1,TRBV6-5,TGTGCCAGCAGTTACTCCGGGACAGGCGGGGGTTGGAGTTACGAGCAGTTCTTC,CASSYSGTGGGWSYEQFF
NA,few,TRBJ2-5,TRBV25-1,TGTGCCAGCAGGGTTATCCGGGACTCTCAAGAGACCCAGTACTTC,CASRVIRDSQETQYF
NA,NA,TRBJ2-7,TRBV20-1,TGCAGTGCTAGGCCACCTCCGTCCTCCTACGAGCAGTACTTC,CSARPPPSSYEQYF
NA,NA,TRBJ2-2,TRBV5-1,TGCGCCAGCAGTACGGTTTCGAGGCTGTTTTTT,CASSTVSRLFF
TRBD2,NA,TRBJ2-7,TRBV14,TGTGCCAGCAGCAACACCGGGACTAGCCGCTGGGAGCAGTACTTC,CASSNTGTSRWEQYF
NA,NA,TRBJ2-6,TRBV5-1,TGCGCCAGCGCGAGCCGGGCCAACGTCCTGACTTTC,CASASRANVLTF
TRBD1,NA,TRBJ2-5,TRBV28,TGTGCCAGCAGACAACAGGGGTTGGAAGAGACCCAGTACTTC,CASRQQGLEETQYF
NA,NA,TRBJ1-5,TRBV12-5,TGTGCTAGTGGTTTGGTAATAGGGAAGGCTCAGCCCCAGCATTTT,CASGLVIGKAQPQHF
TRBD1,NA,TRBJ1-2,TRBV29-1,TGCAGCGGAGGACAGGGGCTCTATGGCTACACCTTC,CSGGQGLYGYTF
TRBD1,many,TRBJ2-5,TRBV29-1,TGCAGTGTCCCCGGGACAGCCCAAGAGACCCAGTACTTC,CSVPGTAQETQYF
NA,NA,TRBJ1-2,TRBV7-2,TGTGCCAGCAGCTCTTTGGTGCTTAGTGGCTACACCTTC,CASSSLVLSGYTF
NA,NA,TRBJ1-1,TRBV20-1,TGCAGTGCTACTAGAGAGCACGGTAACACTGAAGCTTTCTTT,CSATREHGNTEAFF
TRBD1,NA,TRBJ2-7,TRBV27,TGTGCCACCAAAGACAGGGCTTACGACTACGAGCAGTACTTC,CATKDRAYDYEQYF
TRBD2,many,TRBJ2-7,TRBV29-1,TGCAGCGTTGAGGGACTAGCGGGAGAGTTCGAGCAGTACTTC,CSVEGLAGEFEQYF
TRBD1,few,TRBJ2-3,TRBV6-2/TRBV6-3,TGTGCCAGCAACTCACAGGGGGCAAAAACAGATACGCAGTATTTT,CASNSQGAKTDTQYF
NA,few,TRBJ1-5,TRBV4-2,TGTGCCAGCAGCCAACATTCAAAGGAGAATCAGCCCCAGCATTTT,CASSQHSKENQPQHF
NA,NA,TRBJ1-4,TRBV19,TGTGCGTCCGGGTGGAGGAATGAAAAACTGTTTTTT,CASGWRNEKLFF
TRBD1,NA,TRBJ2-7,TRBV10-3,TGTGCCATCACAGGACAGGGGGAAGAGCAGTACTTC,CAITGQGEEQYF
TRBD1,NA,TRBJ2-7,TRBV12-3/TRBV12-4,TGTGCCAGCAGTGTGGGACAGGGAATCGAGCAGTACTTC,CASSVGQGIEQYF
NA,few,TRBJ2-1,TRBV7-8,TGTGCCAGCGTAGGCGGGGGCGAACAAACCTACAATGAGCAGTTCTTC,CASVGGGEQTYNEQFF
NA,NA,TRBJ2-5,TRBV7-3,TGTGCCAGCAGCTTAACTGGAGCGGGGACACAAGAGACCCAGTACTTC,CASSLTGAGTQETQYF
NA,many,TRBJ2-3,TRBV21-1,TGTGCCAGCAGCAAAGCGAAGGACAGGGAAGGCGGAGATACGCAGTATTTT,CASSKAKDREGGDTQYF
TRBD1,once,TRBJ1-2,TRBV7-9,TGTGCCAGCACCCCACTAGACAGGGGAGAGGGCTACACCTTC,CASTPLDRGEGYTF
TRBD2,NA,TRBJ2-5,TRBV20-1,TGCAGTGCTACCCCCCTAGCGGGGGGACCGCGGGAGACCCAGTACTTC,CSATPLAGGPRETQYF
TRBD2,few,TRBJ2-3,TRBV9,TGTGCCAGCAGCCCCCATCGTTGGCGGGGGGCGGTAGATACGCAGTATTTT,CASSPHRWRGAVDTQYF
NA,NA,TRBJ2-5,TRBV5-6,TGTGCCAGCAGCTTGACAGTGAGGGGCAATGAGCAGTACTTC,CASSLTVRGNEQYF
NA,NA,TRBJ1-5,TRBV10-1,TGCGCCAGCAGTGAAGGTTACAATCAGCCCCAGCATTTT,CASSEGYNQPQHF
TRBD2,few,TRBJ2-1,TRBV20-1,TGCAGTGCAGTCGGGCCGGGGGGTCCCCTCTCCTACAATGAGCAGTTCTTC,CSAVGPGGPLSYNEQFF
TRBD2,NA,TRBJ2-1,TRBV3-1,TGTGCCAGCAGCCTCAGCGGGGGGGCCGGGGAGCAGTTCTTC,CASSLSGGAGEQFF
TRBD2,NA,TRBJ2-1,TRBV28,TGTGCCAGCATCTTACAGGCTAGCGGGAGAGGGTACGAGCAGTTCTTC,CASILQASGRGYEQFF
NA,NA,TRBJ2-7,TRBV29-1,TGCAGCGTAGAAGGGCCAGGGAGCCCCTACGAGCAGTACTTC,CSVEGPGSPYEQYF
TRBD2,few,TRBJ2-1,TRBV12-3/TRBV12-4,TGTGCCAGCATGCAGCGGGGATATAATGAGCAGTTCTTC,CASMQRGYNEQFF
NA,NA,TRBJ2-7,TRBV5-4,TGTGCCAGCAGCCTGGGACTCGAGCAGTACTTC,CASSLGLEQYF
NA,NA,TRBJ2-5,TRBV25-1,TGTGCCAGCAGGGAGCAAGAGGCCCAGTACTTC,CASREQEAQYF
TRBD2,NA,TRBJ2-1,TRBV20-1,TGCGGTGCTAGAGATCAGCGGGGGGTTCACTACAATGAGCAGTTCTTC,CGARDQRGVHYNEQFF
TRBD2,NA,TRBJ2-1,TRBV5-1,TGCGCCAGCAGCTGGTCCGGGACTAGCGGGTACAATGAGCAGTTCTTC,CASSWSGTSGYNEQFF
NA,NA,TRBJ2-1,TRBV14,TGTGCCAGCAGCCAATTGGAGAACCAGTTCTTC,CASSQLENQFF
TRBD2,NA,TRBJ2-5,TRBV7-6,TGTGCCAGCAGCCCCGGACTAGCGGGGGGCGCCCAGTACTTC,CASSPGLAGGAQYF
TRBD1,NA,TRBJ2-1,TRBV11-2,TGTGCCAGCAGCCGAGTCGGGACAGCGAGGGGCCATGAGCAGTTCTTC,CASSRVGTARGHEQFF
NA,NA,TRBJ1-2,TRBV29-1,TGCAGCGTTGAAGATTGGGACGTGTATGGCTACACCTTC,CSVEDWDVYGYTF
TRBD2,few,TRBJ2-1,TRBV20-1,TGCAGTGCTAGGGGGCCCGCCGGCGGGAGCTCCTACAATGAGCAGTTCTTC,CSARGPAGGSSYNEQFF
TRBD2,NA,TRBJ2-5,TRBV11-2,TGTGCCAGCAGCTTAGCGGGGGGGCTTGGGGAGACCCAGTACTTC,CASSLAGGLGETQYF
TRBD2,few,TRBJ2-2,TRBV28,TGTGCCAGTTCGCTAGCGGAAAACACCGGGGAGCTGTTTTTT,CASSLAENTGELFF
NA,NA,TRBJ2-5,TRBV5-1,TGCGCCAGCGGCTTGGGTGTGGCCGAAGAGACCCAGTACTTC,CASGLGVAEETQYF
TRBD2,NA,TRBJ2-1,TRBV7-2,TGTGCCAGCAGCCCTAACTCTGGGAGTGGACTAGTATTCCATGAGCAGTTCTTC,CASSPNSGSGLVFHEQFF
NA,NA,TRBJ2-7,TRBV20-1,TGCAGTGTTGCCCTCGCCTCCTACGAGCAGTACTTC,CSVALASYEQYF
NA,NA,TRBJ1-2,TRBV18,TGTGCCAGCTCCCCTGACAACAACTATGGCTACACCTTC,CASSPDNNYGYTF
NA,NA,TRBJ2-5,TRBV12-3/TRBV12-4,TGTGCCAGCACCCCGTCGGGGAGCGGGCTCCAAGAGACCCAGTACTTC,CASTPSGSGLQETQYF